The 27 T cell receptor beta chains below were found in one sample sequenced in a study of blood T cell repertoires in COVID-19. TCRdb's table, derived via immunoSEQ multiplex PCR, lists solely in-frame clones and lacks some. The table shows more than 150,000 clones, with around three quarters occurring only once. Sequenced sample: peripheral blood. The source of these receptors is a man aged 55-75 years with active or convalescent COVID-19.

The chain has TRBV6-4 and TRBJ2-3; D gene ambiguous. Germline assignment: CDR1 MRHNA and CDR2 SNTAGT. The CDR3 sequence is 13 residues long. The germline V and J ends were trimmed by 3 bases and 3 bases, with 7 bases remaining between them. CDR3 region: CASSEGATDTQYF. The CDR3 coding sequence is TGTGCCAGCAGTGAGGGCGCTACAGATACGCAGTATTTT.

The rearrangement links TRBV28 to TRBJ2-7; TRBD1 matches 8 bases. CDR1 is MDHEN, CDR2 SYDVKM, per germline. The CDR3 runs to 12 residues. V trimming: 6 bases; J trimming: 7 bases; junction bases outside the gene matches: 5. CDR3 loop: CASRTGAREQYF. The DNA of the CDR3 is TGTGCCAGCAGGACAGGGGCGCGGGAGCAGTACTTC.

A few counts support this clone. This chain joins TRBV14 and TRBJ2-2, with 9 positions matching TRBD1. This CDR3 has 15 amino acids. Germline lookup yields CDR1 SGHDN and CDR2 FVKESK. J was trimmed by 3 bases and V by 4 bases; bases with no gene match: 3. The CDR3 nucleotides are TGTGCCAGCAGCCGACAGGGGGGATACACCGGGGAGCTGTTTTTT. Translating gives CASSRQGGYTGELFF.

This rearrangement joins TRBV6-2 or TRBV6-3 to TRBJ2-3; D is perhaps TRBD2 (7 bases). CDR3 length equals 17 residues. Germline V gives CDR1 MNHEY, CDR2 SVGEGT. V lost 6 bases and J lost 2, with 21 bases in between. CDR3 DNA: TGTGCCAGCAGCCCCTCCCCAGAGGGGGGGAACACAGATACGCAGTATTTT. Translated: CASSPSPEGGNTDTQYF.

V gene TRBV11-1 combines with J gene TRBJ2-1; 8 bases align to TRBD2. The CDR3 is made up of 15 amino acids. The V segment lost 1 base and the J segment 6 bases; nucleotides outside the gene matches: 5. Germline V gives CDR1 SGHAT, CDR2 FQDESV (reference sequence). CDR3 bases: TGTGCCAGCAGCTTAGACTGGCTAGCGGGCAATGAGCAGTTCTTC. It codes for CASSLDWLAGNEQFF.

The DNA of the CDR3 is TGTGCCAGCAGCTCCTCCGGGGGGAGCGGAAACATTCAGTACTTC. This codes for CASSSSGGSGNIQYF. The chain uses TRBV7-6 and TRBJ2-4, with TRBD2 matching over 7 bases. The CDR3 length is 15 residues. CDR1 SGHVS and CDR2 FNYEAQ come from the germline V gene. V shed 4 bases, J shed 6 bases, and the junction held 9 bases outside the gene matches.

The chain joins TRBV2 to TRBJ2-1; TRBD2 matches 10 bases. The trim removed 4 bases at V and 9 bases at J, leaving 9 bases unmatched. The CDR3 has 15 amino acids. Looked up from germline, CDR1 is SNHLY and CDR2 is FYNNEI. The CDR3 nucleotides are TGTGCCAGCAGTGGCTCCGGGACTAGCGATCGTGAGCAGTTCTTC. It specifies CASSGSGTSDREQFF.

CDR3 sequence (DNA): TGCGCCAGCAGCTTGACTGGACTAGCGGGAGGGCCGGGGCAAGAGACCCAGTACTTC. Translation gives CASSLTGLAGGPGQETQYF. The chain is built from TRBV5-1 and TRBJ2-5; 15 bases line up with TRBD2. This CDR3 is built from 19 residues. The germline gives CDR1 SGHRS, CDR2 YFSETQ. J lost 2 bases, V lost 1 base, and 9 bases had no gene match.

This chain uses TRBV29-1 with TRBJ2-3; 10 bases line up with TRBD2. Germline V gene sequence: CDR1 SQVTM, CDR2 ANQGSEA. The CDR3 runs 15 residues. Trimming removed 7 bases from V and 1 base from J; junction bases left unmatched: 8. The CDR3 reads CSATPGTSGTDTQYF. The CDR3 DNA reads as TGCAGCGCTACACCCGGGACTAGCGGCACAGATACGCAGTATTTT.

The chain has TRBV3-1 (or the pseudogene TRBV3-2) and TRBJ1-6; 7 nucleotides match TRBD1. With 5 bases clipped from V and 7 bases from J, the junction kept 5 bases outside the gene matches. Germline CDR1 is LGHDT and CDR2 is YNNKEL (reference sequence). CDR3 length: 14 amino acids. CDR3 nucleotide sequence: TGTGCCAGCAGCTCCGGGACAGTAAATTCACCCCTCCACTTT. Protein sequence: CASSSGTVNSPLHF.

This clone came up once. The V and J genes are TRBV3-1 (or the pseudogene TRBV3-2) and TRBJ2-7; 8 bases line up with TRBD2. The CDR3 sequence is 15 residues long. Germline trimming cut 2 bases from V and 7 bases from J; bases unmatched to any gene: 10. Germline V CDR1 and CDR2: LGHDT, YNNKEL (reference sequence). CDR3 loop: CASSQTPAGAGEQYF. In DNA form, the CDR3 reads TGTGCCAGCAGCCAAACACCAGCGGGAGCAGGTGAGCAGTACTTC.

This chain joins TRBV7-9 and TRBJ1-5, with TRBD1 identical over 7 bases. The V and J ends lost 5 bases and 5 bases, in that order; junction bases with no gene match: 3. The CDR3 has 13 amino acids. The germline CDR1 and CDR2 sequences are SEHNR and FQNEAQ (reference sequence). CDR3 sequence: CASSQTGDQPQHF. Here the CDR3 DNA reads TGTGCCAGCAGCCAAACAGGGGATCAGCCCCAGCATTTT.

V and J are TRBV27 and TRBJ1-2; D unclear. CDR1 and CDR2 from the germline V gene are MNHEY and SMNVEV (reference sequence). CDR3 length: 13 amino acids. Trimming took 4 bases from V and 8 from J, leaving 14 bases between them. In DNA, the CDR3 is TGTGCCAGCAGTTCCAGGAACCCCGGCGGCTACACCTTC. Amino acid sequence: CASSSRNPGGYTF.

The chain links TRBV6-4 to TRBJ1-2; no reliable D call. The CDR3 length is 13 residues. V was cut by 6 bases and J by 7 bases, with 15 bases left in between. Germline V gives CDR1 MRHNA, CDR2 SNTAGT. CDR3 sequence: CASRESGGGGYTF. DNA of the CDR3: TGTGCCAGCAGGGAGAGCGGAGGTGGTGGCTACACCTTC.

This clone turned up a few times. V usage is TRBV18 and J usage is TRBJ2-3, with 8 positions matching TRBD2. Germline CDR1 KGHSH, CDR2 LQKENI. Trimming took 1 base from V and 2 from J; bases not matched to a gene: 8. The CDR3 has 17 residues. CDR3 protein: CASSPLGGGGITDTQYF. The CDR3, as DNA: TGTGCCAGCTCACCACTCGGAGGCGGGGGGATCACAGATACGCAGTATTTT.

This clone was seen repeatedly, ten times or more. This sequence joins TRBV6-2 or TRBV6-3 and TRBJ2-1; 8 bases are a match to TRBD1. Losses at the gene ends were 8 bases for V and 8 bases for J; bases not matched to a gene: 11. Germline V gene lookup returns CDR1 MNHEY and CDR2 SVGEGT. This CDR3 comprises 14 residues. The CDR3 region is CASGLAGGYDEQFF. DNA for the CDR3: TGTGCCAGCGGTTTGGCAGGGGGCTATGATGAGCAGTTCTTC.

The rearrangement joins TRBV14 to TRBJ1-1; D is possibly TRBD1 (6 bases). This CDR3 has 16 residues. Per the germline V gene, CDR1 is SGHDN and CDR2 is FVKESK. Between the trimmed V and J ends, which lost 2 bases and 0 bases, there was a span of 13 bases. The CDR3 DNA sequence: TGTGCCAGCAGCCAACTTACAGGGATCATGAACACTGAAGCTTTCTTT. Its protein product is CASSQLTGIMNTEAFF. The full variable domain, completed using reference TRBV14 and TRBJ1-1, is EAGVTQFPSHSVIEKGQTVTLRCDPISGHDNLYWYRRVMGKEIKFLLHFVKESKQDESGMPNNRFLAERTGGTYSTLKVQPAELEDSGVYFCASSQLTGIMNTEAFFGQGTRLTVV.

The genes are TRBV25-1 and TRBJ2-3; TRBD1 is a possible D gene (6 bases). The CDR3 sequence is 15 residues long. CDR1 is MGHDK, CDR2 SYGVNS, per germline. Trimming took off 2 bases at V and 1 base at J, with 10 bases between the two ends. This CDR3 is CASSERRQGTDTQYF. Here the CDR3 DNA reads TGTGCCAGCAGTGAACGCCGACAGGGCACAGATACGCAGTATTTT.

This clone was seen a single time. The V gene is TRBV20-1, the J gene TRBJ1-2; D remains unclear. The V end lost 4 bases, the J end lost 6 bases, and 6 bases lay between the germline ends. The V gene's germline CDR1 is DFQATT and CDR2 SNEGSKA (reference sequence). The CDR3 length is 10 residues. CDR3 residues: CSATGHGYTF. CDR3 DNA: TGCAGTGCTACTGGGCATGGCTACACCTTC.

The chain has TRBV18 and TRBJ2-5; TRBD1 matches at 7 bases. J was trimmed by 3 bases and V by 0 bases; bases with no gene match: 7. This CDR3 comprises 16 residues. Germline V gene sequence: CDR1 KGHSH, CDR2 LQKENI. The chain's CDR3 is CASSPPREGGEETQYF. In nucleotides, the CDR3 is TGTGCCAGCTCACCACCCCGGGAAGGGGGCGAAGAGACCCAGTACTTC.

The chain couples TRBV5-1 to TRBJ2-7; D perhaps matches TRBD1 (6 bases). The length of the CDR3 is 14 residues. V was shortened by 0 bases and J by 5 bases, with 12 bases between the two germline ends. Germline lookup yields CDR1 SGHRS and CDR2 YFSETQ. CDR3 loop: CASSLAGAHHEQYF. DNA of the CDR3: TGCGCCAGCAGCTTGGCAGGGGCGCATCACGAGCAGTACTTC. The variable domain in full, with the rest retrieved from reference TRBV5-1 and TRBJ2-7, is KAGVTQTPRYLIKTRGQQVTLSCSPISGHRSVSWYQQTPGQGLQFLFEYFSETQRNKGNFPGRFSGRQFSNSRSEMNVSTLELGDSALYLCASSLAGAHHEQYFGPGTRLTVT.

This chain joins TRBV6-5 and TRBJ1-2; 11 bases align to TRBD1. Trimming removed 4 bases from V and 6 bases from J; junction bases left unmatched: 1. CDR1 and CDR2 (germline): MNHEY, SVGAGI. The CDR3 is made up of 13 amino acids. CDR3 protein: CASSLDRGHGYTF. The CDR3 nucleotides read TGTGCCAGCAGTTTGGACAGGGGGCATGGCTACACCTTC.

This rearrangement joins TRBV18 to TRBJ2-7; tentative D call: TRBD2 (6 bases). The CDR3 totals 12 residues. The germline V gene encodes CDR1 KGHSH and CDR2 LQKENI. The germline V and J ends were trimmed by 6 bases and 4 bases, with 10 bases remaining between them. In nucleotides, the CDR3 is TGTGCCAGCTCCTCGGGACTGTACGAGCAGTACTTC. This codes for CASSSGLYEQYF.

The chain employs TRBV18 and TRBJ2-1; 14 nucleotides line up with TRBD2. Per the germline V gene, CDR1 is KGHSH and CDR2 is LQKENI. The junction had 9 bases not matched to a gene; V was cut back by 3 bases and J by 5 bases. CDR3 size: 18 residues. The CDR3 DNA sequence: TGTGCCAGCTCACCGTGGACTAGCGGGAGGATTATCCACAATGAGCAGTTCTTC. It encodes CASSPWTSGRIIHNEQFF.

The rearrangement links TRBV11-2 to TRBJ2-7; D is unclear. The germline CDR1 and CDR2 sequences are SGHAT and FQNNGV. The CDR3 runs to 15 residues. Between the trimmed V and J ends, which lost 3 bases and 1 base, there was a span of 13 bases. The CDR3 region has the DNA TGTGCCAGCAGCTTTGCCCCCCCGGTTTCCTACGAGCAGTACTTC. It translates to CASSFAPPVSYEQYF.

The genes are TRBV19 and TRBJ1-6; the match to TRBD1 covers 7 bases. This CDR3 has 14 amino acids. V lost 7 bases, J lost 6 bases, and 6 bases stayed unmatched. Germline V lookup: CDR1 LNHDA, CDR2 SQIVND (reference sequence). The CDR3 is CASTMTGPNSPLHF. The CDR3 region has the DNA TGTGCCAGTACCATGACAGGGCCTAATTCACCCCTCCACTTT.

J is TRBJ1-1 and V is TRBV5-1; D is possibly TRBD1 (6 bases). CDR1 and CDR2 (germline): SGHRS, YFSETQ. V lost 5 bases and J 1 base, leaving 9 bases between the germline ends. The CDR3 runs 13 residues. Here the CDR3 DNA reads TGCGCCAGCAGACAGGGAGAGAACACTGAAGCTTTCTTT. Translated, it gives CASRQGENTEAFF.